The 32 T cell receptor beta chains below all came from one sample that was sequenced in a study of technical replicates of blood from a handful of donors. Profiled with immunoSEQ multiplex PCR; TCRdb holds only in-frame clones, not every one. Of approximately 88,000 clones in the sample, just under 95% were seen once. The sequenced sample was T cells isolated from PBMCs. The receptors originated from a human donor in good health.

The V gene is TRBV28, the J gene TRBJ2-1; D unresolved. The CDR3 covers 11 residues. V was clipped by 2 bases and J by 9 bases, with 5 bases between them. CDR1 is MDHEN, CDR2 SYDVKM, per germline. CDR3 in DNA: TGTGCCAGCAGTTTACGTGTTGAGCAGTTCTTC. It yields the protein CASSLRVEQFF.

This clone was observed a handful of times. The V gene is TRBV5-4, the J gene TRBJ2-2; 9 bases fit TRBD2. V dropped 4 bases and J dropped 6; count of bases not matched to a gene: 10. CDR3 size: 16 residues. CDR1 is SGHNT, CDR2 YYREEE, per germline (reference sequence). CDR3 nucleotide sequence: TGTGCCAGCAGCCCATTTAGCGGGAGTTGGGCCGGGGAGCTGTTTTTT. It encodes CASSPFSGSWAGELFF. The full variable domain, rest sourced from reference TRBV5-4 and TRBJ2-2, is ETGVTQSPTHLIKTRGQQVTLRCSSQSGHNTVSWYQQALGQGPQFIFQYYREEENGRGNFPPRFSGLQFPNYSSELNVNALELDDSALYLCASSPFSGSWAGELFFGEGSRLTVL.

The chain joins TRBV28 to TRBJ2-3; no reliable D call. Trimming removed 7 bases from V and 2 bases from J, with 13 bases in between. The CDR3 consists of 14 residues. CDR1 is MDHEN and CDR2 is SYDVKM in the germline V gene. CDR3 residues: CASIPGGITDTQYF. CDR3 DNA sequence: TGTGCCAGCATTCCCGGCGGAATCACAGATACGCAGTATTTT.

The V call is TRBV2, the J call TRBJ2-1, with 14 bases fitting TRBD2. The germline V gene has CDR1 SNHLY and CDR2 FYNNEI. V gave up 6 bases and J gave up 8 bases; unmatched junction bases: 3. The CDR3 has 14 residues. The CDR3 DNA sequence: TGTGCCAGCAGGGGGACTAGCGGGGGTGATGAGCAGTTCTTC. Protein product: CASRGTSGGDEQFF.

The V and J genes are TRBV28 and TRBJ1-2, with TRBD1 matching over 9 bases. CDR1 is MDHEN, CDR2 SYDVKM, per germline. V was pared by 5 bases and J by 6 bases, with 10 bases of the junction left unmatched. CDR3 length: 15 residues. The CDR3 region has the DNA TGTGCCAGCAGTGGTTACAGGGGGCGTATGGATGGCTACACCTTC. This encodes CASSGYRGRMDGYTF.

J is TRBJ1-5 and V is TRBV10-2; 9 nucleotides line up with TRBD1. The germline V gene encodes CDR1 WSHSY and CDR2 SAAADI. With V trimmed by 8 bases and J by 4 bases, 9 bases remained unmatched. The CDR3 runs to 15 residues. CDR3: CASGDRGVWNQPQHF. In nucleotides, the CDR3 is TGCGCCAGCGGAGACAGGGGGGTCTGGAATCAGCCCCAGCATTTT.

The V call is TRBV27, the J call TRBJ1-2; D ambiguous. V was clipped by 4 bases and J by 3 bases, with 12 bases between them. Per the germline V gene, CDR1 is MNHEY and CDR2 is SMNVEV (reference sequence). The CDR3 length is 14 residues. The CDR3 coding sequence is TGTGCCAGCAGTTCTTGGACGGGAGACTATGGCTACACCTTC. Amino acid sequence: CASSSWTGDYGYTF.

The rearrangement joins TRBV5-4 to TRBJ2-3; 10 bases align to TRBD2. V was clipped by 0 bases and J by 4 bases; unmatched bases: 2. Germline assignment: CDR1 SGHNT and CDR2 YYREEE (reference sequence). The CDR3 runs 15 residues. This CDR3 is CASSLDSGRPDTQYF. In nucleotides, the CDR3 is TGTGCCAGCAGCTTGGATAGCGGGAGGCCAGATACGCAGTATTTT.

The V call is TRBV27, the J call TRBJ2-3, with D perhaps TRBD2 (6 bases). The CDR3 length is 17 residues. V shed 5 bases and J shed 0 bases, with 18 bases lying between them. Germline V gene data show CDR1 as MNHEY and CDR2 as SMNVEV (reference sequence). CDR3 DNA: TGTGCCAGCAGTCCCTTAATGAGGGACTCCAGCACAGATACGCAGTATTTT. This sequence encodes CASSPLMRDSSTDTQYF.

CDR3 nucleotide sequence: TGCGCCAGCAGTGATCACCGGGGGGACACTGAAGCTTTCTTT. This codes for CASSDHRGDTEAFF. The chain carries TRBV10-1 and TRBJ1-1; tentative D call: TRBD1 (5 bases). With 3 bases removed from V and 3 bases from J, the gap between germline ends came to 11 bases. CDR1 WNHNN and CDR2 SYGVQD come from the germline V gene (reference sequence). This CDR3 has 14 residues.

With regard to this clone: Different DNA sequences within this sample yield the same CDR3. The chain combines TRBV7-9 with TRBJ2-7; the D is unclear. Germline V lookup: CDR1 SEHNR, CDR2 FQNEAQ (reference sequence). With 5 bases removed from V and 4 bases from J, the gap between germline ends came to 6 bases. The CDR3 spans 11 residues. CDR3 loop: CASSRGYEQYF. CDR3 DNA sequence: TGTGCCAGCAGCCGAGGTTACGAGCAGTACTTC.

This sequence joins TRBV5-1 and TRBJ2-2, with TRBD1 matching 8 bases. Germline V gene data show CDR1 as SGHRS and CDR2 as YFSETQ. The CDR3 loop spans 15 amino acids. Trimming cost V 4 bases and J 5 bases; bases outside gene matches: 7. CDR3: CASSAGGPGTGELFF. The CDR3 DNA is TGCGCCAGCAGCGCAGGGGGCCCGGGGACCGGGGAGCTGTTTTTT.

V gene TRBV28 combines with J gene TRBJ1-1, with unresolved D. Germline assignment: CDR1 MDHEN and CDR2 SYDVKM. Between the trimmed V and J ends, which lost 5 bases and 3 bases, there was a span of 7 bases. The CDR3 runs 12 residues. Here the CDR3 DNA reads TGTGCCAGCAGTCAGGTGGACACTGAAGCTTTCTTT. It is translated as CASSQVDTEAFF.

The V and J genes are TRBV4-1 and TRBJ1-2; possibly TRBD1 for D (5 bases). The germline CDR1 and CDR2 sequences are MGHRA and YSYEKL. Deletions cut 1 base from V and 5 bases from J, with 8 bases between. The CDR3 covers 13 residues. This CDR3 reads CASSQGGAYGYTF. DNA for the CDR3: TGCGCCAGCAGCCAAGGCGGGGCGTATGGCTACACCTTC.

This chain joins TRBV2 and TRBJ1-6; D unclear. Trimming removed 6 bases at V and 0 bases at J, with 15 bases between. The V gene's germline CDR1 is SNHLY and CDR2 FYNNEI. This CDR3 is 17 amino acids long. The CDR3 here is CASSLRSSSSYNSPLHF. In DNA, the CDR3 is TGTGCCAGCAGCCTCCGCAGTTCAAGCTCCTATAATTCACCCCTCCACTTT.

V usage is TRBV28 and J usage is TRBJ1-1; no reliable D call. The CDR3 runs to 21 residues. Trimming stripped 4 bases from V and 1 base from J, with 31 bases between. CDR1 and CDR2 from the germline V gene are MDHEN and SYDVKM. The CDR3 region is CASSSLEAGLVPTKPNTEAFF. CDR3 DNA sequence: TGTGCCAGCAGTTCCCTGGAGGCAGGTCTGGTACCAACCAAACCGAACACTGAAGCTTTCTTT.

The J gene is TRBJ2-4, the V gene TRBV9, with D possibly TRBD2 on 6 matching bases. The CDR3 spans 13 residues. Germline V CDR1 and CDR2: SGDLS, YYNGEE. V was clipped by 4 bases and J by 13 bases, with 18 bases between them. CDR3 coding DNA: TGTGCCAGCAGCTACATGGCGGGAAGTCTCCAGTACTTC. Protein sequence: CASSYMAGSLQYF.

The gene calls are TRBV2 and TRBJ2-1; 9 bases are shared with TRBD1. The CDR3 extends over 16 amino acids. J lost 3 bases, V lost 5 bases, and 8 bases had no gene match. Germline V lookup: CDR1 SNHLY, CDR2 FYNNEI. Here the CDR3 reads CASSKMTGGNYNEQFF. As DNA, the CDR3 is TGTGCCAGCAGTAAGATGACAGGGGGGAACTACAATGAGCAGTTCTTC.

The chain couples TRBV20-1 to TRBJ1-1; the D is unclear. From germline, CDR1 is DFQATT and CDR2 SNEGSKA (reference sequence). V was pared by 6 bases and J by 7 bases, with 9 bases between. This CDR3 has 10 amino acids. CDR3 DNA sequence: TGCAGTGCCGACTACATTGAAGCTTTCTTT. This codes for CSADYIEAFF.

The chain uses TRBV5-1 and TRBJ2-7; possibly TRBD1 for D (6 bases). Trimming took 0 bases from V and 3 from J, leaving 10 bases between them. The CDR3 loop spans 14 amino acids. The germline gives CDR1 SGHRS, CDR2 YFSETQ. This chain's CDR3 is CASSLVGTSYEQYF. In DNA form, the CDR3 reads TGCGCCAGCAGCTTGGTCGGGACAAGCTACGAGCAGTACTTC.

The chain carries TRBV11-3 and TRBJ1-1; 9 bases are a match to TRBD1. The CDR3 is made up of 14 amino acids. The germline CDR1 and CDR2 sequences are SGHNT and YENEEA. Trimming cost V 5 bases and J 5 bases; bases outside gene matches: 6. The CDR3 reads CASSPQGAGTEAFF. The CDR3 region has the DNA TGTGCCAGCAGCCCACAGGGGGCTGGGACTGAAGCTTTCTTT.

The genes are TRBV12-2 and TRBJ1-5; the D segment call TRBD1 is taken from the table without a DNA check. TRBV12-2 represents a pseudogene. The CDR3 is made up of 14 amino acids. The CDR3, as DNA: TGTGCAAGTCGTCGACAGGGAAGCAATCAGCCCCAGCATTTT. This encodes CASRRQGSNQPQHF.

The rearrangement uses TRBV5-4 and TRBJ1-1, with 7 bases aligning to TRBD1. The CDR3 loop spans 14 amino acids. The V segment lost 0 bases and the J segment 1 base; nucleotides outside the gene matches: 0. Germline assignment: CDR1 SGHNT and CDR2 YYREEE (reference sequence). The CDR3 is CASSLDRGNTEAFF. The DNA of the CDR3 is TGTGCCAGCAGCTTGGACAGGGGGAACACTGAAGCTTTCTTT.

CDR3 amino acids: CASRGEQGFKTDTQYF. In DNA form, the CDR3 reads TGTGCCAGCAGAGGGGAACAGGGATTTAAAACAGATACGCAGTATTTT. The V call is TRBV11-3, the J call TRBJ2-3, with D maybe TRBD1 (6 bases). The CDR3 spans 16 residues. In germline, CDR1 is SGHNT, CDR2 YENEEA. V was trimmed by 6 bases and J by 3 bases, leaving 19 bases between them. The full variable domain, rest sourced from reference TRBV11-3 and TRBJ2-3, is EAGVVQSPRYKIIEKKQPVAFWCNPISGHNTLYWYLQNLGQGPELLIRYENEEAVDDSQLPKDRFSAERLKGVDSTLKIQPAELGDSAVYLCASRGEQGFKTDTQYFGPGTRLTVL.

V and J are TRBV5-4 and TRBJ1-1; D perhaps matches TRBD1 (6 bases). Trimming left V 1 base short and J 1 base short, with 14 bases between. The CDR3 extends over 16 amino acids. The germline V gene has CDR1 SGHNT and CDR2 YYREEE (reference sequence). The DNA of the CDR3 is TGTGCCAGCAGCTTGACAGGGTACCTTCGGAACACTGAAGCTTTCTTT. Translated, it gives CASSLTGYLRNTEAFF.

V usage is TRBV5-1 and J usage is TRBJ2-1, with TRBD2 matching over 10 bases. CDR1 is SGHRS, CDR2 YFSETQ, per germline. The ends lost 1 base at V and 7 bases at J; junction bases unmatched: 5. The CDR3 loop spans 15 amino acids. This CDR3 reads CASSLLAGVANEQFF. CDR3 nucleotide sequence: TGCGCCAGCAGCTTGCTAGCGGGAGTAGCAAATGAGCAGTTCTTC.

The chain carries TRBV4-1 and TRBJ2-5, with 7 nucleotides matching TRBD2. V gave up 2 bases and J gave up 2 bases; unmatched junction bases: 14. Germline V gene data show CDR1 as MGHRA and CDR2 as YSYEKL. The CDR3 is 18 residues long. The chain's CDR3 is CASSQPFGRGDQQETQYF. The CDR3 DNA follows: TGCGCCAGCAGCCAACCTTTCGGCCGGGGGGACCAGCAAGAGACCCAGTACTTC.

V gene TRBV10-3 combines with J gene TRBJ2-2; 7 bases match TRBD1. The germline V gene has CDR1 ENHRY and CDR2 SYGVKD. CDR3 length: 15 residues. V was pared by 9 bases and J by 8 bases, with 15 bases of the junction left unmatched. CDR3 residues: CAIPTGAAISGELFF. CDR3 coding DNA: TGTGCCATTCCAACAGGGGCCGCGATATCGGGGGAGCTGTTTTTT.

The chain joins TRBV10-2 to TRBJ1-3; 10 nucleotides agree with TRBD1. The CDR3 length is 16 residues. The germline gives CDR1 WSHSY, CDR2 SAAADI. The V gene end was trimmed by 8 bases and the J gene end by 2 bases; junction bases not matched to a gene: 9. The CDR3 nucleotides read TGCGCCAGCCTTGGTCCGGGACAGGGGACTGGAAACACCATATATTTT. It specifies CASLGPGQGTGNTIYF.

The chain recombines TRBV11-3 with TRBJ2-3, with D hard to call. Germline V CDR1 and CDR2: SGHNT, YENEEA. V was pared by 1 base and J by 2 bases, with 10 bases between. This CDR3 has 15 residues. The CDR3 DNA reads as TGTGCCAGCAGCTTAGGGCCAGCGAACACAGATACGCAGTATTTT. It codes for CASSLGPANTDTQYF.

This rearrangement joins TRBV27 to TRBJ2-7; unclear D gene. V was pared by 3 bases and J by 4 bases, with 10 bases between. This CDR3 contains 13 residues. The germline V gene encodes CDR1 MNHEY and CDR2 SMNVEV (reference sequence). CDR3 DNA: TGTGCCAGCAGTTTTAACAGCCTTTACGAGCAGTACTTC. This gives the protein CASSFNSLYEQYF.

Here the CDR3 DNA reads TGTGCCAGCAGCCGGGACTGGCGAGCCACCGGGGAGCTGTTTTTT. It yields the protein CASSRDWRATGELFF. The V gene is TRBV7-6, the J gene TRBJ2-2; a possible D gene is TRBD2 (6 bases). The CDR3 length is 15 residues. Germline V gene sequence: CDR1 SGHVS, CDR2 FNYEAQ. V was cut by 5 bases and J by 4 bases, with 14 bases left in between.